The text below deals with one T cell receptor (beta chain). Germline CDR1 is MGHRA and CDR2 is YSYEKL. This CDR3 is built from 14 residues. Deletions cut 1 base from V and 1 base from J, with 7 bases between. The sample belongs to a study of blood T cell repertoires in COVID-19. Clones were sequenced by immunoSEQ multiplex PCR, and TCRdb holds only the in-frame ones, with some missing. The sample consists of 15,000 to 25,000 clones, more than 65% of them appearing once. The rearrangement links TRBV4-1 to TRBJ1-2, with D unresolved. Sequencing used peripheral blood. This TCR came from a man older than 75 with acute or convalescent COVID-19. The CDR3, as DNA: TGCGCCAGCAGCCAAGGGGCCATTAACTATGGCTACACCTTC. Its protein product is CASSQGAINYGYTF.